This T cell receptor beta chain was obtained from a study of blood T cell repertoires in COVID-19. Cohorts were based on clinical histories the participants reported. Trimming shortened V by 5 bases and J by 3 bases, and 11 bases separated the two germline ends. The CDR3 runs to 13 residues. Assay used: immunoSEQ multiplex PCR; TCRdb lists only in-frame clones, some missing. Among over 350,000 clones listed, roughly 89% were seen once. The TCR sequence derives from a woman between 50 and 59 years old who had recovered from COVID-19. V usage is TRBV12-3 or TRBV12-4 and J usage is TRBJ2-7; maybe TRBD2 (5 bases). Sequencing input: PBMCs or T cells enriched from blood (not recorded which). The CDR3 nucleotides read TGTGCCAGCAGTATGTCCGGGGACTACGAGCAGTACTTC. Translated: CASSMSGDYEQYF.